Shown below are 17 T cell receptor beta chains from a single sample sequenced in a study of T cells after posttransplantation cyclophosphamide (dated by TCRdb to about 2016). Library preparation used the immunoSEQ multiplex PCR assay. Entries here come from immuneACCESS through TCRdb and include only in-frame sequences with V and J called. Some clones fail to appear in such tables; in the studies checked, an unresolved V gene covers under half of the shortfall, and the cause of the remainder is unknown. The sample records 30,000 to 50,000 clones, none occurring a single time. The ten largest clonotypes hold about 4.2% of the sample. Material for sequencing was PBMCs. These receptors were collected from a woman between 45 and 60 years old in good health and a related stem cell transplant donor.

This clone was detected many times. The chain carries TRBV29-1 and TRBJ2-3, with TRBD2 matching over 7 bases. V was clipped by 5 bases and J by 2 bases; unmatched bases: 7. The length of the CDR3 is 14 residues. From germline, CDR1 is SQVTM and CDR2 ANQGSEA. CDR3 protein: CSVRQLAATDTQYF. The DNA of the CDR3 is TGCAGCGTTCGCCAGCTAGCGGCCACAGATACGCAGTATTTT.

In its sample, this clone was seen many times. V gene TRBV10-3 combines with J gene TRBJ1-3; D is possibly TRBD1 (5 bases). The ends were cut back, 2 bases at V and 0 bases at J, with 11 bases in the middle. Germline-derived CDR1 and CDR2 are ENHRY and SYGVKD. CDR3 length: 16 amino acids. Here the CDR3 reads CAISEDPGRSGNTIYF. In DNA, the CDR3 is TGTGCCATCAGTGAGGATCCAGGGCGCTCTGGAAACACCATATATTTT.

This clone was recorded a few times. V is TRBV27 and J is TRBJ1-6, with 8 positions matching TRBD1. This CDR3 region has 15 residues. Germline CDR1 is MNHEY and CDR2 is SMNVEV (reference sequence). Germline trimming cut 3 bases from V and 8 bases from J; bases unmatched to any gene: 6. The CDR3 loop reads CASSFSTTGDSPLHF. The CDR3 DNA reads TGTGCCAGCAGTTTTTCGACGACAGGGGATTCACCCCTCCACTTT.

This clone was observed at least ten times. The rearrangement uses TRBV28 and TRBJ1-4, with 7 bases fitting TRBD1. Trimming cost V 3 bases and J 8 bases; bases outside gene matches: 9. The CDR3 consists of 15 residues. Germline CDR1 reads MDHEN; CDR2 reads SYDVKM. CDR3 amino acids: CASSLTGTQREKLFF. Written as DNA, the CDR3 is TGTGCCAGCAGTTTGACAGGGACCCAGAGGGAAAAACTGTTTTTT.

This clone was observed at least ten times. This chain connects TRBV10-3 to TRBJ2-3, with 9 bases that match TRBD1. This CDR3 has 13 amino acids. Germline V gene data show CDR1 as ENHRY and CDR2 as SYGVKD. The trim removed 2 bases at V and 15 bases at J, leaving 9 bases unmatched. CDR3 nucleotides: TGTGCCATCAGTGAGAGCCCGGGACAGGGAGGATATTTT. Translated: CAISESPGQGGYF.

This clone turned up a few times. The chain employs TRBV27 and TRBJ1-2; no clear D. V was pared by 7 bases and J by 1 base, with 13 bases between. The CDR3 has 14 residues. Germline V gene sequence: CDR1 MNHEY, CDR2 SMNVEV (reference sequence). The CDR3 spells CASKGGNFNYGYTF. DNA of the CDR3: TGTGCCAGCAAGGGCGGGAATTTTAACTATGGCTACACCTTC.

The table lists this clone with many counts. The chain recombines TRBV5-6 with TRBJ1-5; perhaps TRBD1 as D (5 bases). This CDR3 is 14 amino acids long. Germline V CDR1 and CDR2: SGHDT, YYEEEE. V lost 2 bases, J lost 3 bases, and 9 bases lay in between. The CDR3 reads CASSLAGFNQPQHF. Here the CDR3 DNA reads TGTGCCAGCAGCTTAGCAGGGTTCAATCAGCCCCAGCATTTT.

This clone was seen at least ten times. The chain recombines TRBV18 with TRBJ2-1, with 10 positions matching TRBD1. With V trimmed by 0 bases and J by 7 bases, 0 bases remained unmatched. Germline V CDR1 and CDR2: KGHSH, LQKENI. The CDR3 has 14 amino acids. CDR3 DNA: TGTGCCAGCTCACCACCGGACAGGGGGAATGAGCAGTTCTTC. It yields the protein CASSPPDRGNEQFF.

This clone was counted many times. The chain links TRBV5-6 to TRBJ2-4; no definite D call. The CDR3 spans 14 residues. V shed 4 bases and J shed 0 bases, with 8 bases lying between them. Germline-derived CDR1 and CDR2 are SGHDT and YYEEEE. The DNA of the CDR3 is TGTGCCAGCAGCACACAAGTAGCCAAAAACATTCAGTACTTC. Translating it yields CASSTQVAKNIQYF.

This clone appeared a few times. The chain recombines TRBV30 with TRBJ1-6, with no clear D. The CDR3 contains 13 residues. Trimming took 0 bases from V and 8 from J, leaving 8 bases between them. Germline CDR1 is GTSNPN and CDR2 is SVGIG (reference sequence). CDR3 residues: CAWSVRVDSPLHF. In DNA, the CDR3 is TGTGCCTGGAGTGTTCGGGTCGATTCACCCCTCCACTTT.

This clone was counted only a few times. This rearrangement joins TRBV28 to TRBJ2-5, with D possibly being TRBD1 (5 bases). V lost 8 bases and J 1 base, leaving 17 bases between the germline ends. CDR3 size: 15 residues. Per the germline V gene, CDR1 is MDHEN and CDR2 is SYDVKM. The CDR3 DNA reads TGTGCCAGCTCCCCGTCTGGGGCCAGCCAAGAGACCCAGTACTTC. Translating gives CASSPSGASQETQYF. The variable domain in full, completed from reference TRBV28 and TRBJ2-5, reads DVKVTQSSRYLVKRTGEKVFLECVQDMDHENMFWYRQDPGLGLRLIYFSYDVKMKEKGDIPEGYSVSREKKERFSLILESASTNQTSMYLCASSPSGASQETQYFGPGTRLLVL.

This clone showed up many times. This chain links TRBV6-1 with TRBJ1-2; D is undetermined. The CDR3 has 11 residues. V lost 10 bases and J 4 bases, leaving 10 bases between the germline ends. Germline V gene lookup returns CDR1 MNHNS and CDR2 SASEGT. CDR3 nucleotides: TGTGCCATCGGAGGGTTCTATGGCTACACCTTC. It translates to CAIGGFYGYTF.

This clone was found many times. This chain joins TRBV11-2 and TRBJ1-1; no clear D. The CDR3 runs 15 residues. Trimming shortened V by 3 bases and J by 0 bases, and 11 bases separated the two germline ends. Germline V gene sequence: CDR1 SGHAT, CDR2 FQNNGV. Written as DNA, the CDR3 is TGTGCCAGCAGCTTTCAGTCATTCATGAACACTGAAGCTTTCTTT. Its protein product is CASSFQSFMNTEAFF.

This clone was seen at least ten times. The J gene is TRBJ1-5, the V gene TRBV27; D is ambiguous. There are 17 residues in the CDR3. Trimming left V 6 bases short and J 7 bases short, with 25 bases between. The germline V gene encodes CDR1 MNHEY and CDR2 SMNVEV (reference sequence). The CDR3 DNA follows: TGTGCCAGCAGCCCAAACCCCTCCCCCGGCGGGGTCCAGCCCCAGCATTTT. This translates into CASSPNPSPGGVQPQHF.

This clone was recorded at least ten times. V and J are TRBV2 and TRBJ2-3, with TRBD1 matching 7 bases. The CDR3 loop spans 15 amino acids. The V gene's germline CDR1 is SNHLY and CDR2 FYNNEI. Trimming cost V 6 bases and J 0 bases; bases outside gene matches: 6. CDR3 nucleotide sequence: TGTGCCAGCAGCGCCGGGACAGCAAGCACAGATACGCAGTATTTT. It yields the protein CASSAGTASTDTQYF.

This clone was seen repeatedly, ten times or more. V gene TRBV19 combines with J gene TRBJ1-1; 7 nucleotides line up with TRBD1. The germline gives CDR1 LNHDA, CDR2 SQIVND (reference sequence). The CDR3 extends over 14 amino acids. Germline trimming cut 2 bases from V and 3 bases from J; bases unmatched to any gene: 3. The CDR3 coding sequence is TGTGCCAGTAGTATAATCGACAGGGACACTGAAGCTTTCTTT. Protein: CASSIIDRDTEAFF.

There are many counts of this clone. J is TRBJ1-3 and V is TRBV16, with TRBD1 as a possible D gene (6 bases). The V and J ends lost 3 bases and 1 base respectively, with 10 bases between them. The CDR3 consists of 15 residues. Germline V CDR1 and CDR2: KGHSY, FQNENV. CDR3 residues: CASSQGAQSGNTIYF. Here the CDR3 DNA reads TGTGCCAGCAGCCAGGGGGCTCAGTCTGGAAACACCATATATTTT. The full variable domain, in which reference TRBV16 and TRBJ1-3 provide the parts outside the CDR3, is GEEVAQTPKHLVRGEGQKAKLYCAPIKGHSYVFWYQQVLKNEFKFLISFQNENVFDETGMPKERFSAKCLPNSPCSLEIQATKLEDSAVYFCASSQGAQSGNTIYFGEGSWLTVV.